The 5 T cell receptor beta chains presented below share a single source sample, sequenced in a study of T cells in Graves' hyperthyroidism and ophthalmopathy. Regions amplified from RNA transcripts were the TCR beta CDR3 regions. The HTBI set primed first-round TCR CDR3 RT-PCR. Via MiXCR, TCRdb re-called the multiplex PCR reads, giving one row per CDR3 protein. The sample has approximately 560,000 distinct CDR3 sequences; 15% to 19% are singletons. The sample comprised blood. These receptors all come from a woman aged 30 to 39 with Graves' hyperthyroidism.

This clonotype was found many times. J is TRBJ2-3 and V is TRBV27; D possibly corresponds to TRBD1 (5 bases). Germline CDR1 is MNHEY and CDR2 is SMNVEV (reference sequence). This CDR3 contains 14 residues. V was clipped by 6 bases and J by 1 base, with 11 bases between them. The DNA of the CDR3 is TGTGCCAGCAGCCTCGAGACAGGCACAGATACGCAGTATTTT. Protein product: CASSLETGTDTQYF.

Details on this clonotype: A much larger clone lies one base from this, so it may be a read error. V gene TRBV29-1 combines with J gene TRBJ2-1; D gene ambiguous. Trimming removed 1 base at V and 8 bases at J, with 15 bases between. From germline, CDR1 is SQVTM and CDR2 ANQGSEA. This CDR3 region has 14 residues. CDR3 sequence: CSVEVLQCLHEQFF. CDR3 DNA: TGCAGCGTTGAAGTATTGCAGTGTCTTCATGAGCAGTTCTTC.

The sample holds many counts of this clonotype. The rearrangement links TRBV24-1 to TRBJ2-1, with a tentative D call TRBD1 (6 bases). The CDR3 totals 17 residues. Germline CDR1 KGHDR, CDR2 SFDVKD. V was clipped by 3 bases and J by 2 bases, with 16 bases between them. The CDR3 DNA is TGTGCCACCAGTGATCATTTAAGGGGACAAACCTACAATGAGCAGTTCTTC. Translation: CATSDHLRGQTYNEQFF.

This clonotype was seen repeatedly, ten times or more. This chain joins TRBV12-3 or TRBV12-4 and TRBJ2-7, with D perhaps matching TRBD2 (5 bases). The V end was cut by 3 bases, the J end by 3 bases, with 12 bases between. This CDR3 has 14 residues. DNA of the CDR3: TGTGCCAGCAGTTTTGGCGGACTGTTCTACGAGCAGTACTTC. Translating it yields CASSFGGLFYEQYF.

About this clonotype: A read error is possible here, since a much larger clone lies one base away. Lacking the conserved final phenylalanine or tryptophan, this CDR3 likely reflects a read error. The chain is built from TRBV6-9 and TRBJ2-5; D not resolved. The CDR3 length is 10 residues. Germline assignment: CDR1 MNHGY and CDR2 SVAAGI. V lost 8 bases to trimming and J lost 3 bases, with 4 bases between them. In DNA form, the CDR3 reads TGTGCCAGCGTTAAAGAGACCCAGTACCTC. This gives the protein CASVKETQYL.